In this sample, the clone carrying this TCR beta chain turned up once. Its antigen is undetermined. The data belong to a study of cytomegalovirus exposure and HLA in healthy donors. Study-wide background: The same platform was used for the roughly 120 validation repertoires as for the roughly 660 first-cohort repertoires, as reported in a later analysis. General observations from the study: Researchers catalogued 150 or so TCR beta chains as cytomegalovirus-associated. Subsequent analysis found a tendency for first-cohort TCR clusters to co-occur within the 90 to 150 validation repertoires. It was reportedly the case that the classifier diagnosed cytomegalovirus status with high specificity and sensitivity.

Assay: immunoSEQ multiplex PCR; the TCRdb copy retains only in-frame clones and omits some. This table holds under 250,000 clones, approximately 90% found once. Germline loops: CDR1 SGHRS, CDR2 YFSETQ. V was pared by 4 bases and J by 1 base, with 10 bases of the junction left unmatched. This CDR3 region has 17 residues. The sequence was collected from a man younger than 30 in good health and CMV-seronegative. The chain uses TRBV5-1 and TRBJ1-1, with 10 bases lining up with TRBD1. Sequenced material: PBMCs. The CDR3, as DNA: TGCGCCAGCAGCCAACGGGACAGGGGAAGGGCGAACACTGAAGCTTTCTTT. Translating gives CASSQRDRGRANTEAFF.